Sequencing of this T cell receptor (beta chain) was carried out in a study of blood T cell repertoires in COVID-19. Across the study: The study drew acute and convalescent COVID-19 samples from the United States, Italy and Spain. The cDNA or gDNA used as material had been derived from T cells, B-cell-depleted T cells, or PBMCs.

Only in-frame clones appear in the TCRdb table, and some are missing; sequencing was by immunoSEQ multiplex PCR. This sample has about 74,000 clones, with 80% to 85% found just once. Between the trimmed V and J ends, which lost 0 bases and 7 bases, there was a span of 5 bases. CDR1 is SGHRS and CDR2 is YFSETQ in the germline V gene. The CDR3 loop spans 12 amino acids. The chain employs TRBV5-1 and TRBJ2-1; D is uncertain. The sequence came from a man over 45 with active COVID-19. The sequenced sample was peripheral blood. CDR3 in amino acids: CASSLAQNEQFF. Here the CDR3 DNA reads TGCGCCAGCAGCTTGGCTCAGAATGAGCAGTTCTTC.